Given below is one TCR beta chain in context. The antigen this receptor binds is unknown. One base away there is no much larger clone; base qualities are not given. This record belongs to a study of molecular identifiers for immune sequencing clone quantification (dated by TCRdb to about 2018). For context, the study as a whole: For a replicate experiment, RNA from around 20,000 or 100,000 naive CD8 T cells was divided into five aliquots, of which four were sequenced. The study was a methods study using CD8 T cells to benchmark molecular-identifier clustering-based TCR repertoire sequencing (MIDCIRS) and TCR RNA copy counting.

The paper's findings and limits, for the study overall: Modeling indicated approximately 3.1 TCR RNA copies recovered per cell, compared with around 11 by digital PCR, which implies a capture efficiency of around 31%. In CMV-specific effector cells, over 99% of molecules were held by clones above 20 RNA copies, whereas under 1% of molecules were held by such clones in naive cells. The naive libraries included spiked-in Jurkat TCR RNA (roughly 11 copies' worth), and this RNA is not part of the donor repertoire. Spiked-in Jurkat TCR RNA equivalent to a single cell was reported to be detectable even among 800,000 to 1,000,000 naive CD8 T cells. Without barcode sub-clustering, chimeric consensus sequences inflated TCR diversity; chimeras reached as high as 47%. Identical TCR molecules sharing a barcode could cause highly expanded clone sizes to be underestimated.

Libraries of naive CD8 T cells were generated from about 21,000 to 970,000 sorted cells, with 10%, 30% or 50% of the purified RNA used. On a BD FACSAria II, naive CD8 T cells were FACS-sorted as CD8+CD4-CCR7+CD45RA+ and collected into RLT Plus buffer. To test detection sensitivity, Jurkat RNA equal to some 11 TCR copies was added to samples of about 18,000-1,100,000 naive CD8 T cells. Enrichment of CD8 T cells was performed with RosetteSep CD8+ T Cell Enrichment Cocktail and Ficoll-Paque, after which ACK red cell lysis was carried out. The CDR3, from cysteine to phenylalanine, totals 14 residues. Of all the DNA, just the CDR3 is kept, 42 bases in frame from base 1. Trimming accounts for 5 bases at V and 4 bases at J, while the number of junction bases matched to no gene is 6. Via the germline V gene (reference sequence), CDR1 is LGHDT and CDR2 YNNKEL. The library relied on PCR. Sequencer: NextSeq 500. Bulk TCR libraries were generated as previously described, with the TCR primers listed in Table S5 used. The Qiagen AllPrep DNA/RNA kit was used to purify total RNA. Before analysis, reads from multiple sequencing runs of the same library were pooled. On the authors' methods: Reads were retained only if their TCR constant sequence matched exactly, and those retained reads were trimmed to 150 nt and grouped according to their 12-nt molecular barcodes. Reads inside each barcode group were sub-clustered using a 15% Levenshtein threshold, and a quality-weighted consensus sequence was constructed for each RNA molecule. Non-functional sequences were excluded, and lower-count sequences lying one edit away from another sequence were also excluded. On the basis of fitting two negative binomial distributions, barcode sub-clusters with fewer than 20% of the maximum read count were discarded. TCRdb reworked the public reads: Q25 trimming with fastp, MiXCR clone assembly, productive beta chains retained. Identical CDR3 protein sequences are pooled into one entry, listed with their most common genes and DNA. These V and J calls derive from TCRdb rather than the authors' analysis. The sample includes hundreds of thousands of distinct CDR3 sequences, with less than 30% observed a single time. The top ten constitute about 0.8% of the sample.

The V gene is TRBV3-1 and the J gene is TRBJ2-3, and 7 bases in between align with TRBD1. Sequences were obtained from naive CD8+ T cells from blood, with Jurkat cell RNA spiked in. In the paper's terms, the cell subset or site label means: FACS-sorted CD8+CD4-CCR7+CD45RA+ naive T cells. The receptor was derived from a human donor in good health. Some libraries in this study had Jurkat cell RNA spiked in. The encoded CDR3 is CASSCTGVPDTQYF. The DNA sequence is given as TGTGCCAGCAGCTGTACAGGGGTACCAGATACGCAGTATTTT.